This TCR beta chain was captured by sequencing in a study of T cells in Graves' hyperthyroidism and ophthalmopathy. The CDR3 has 15 residues. Germline V gives CDR1 SGDLS, CDR2 YYNGEE. Trimming took 4 bases from V and 5 from J, leaving 18 bases between them. Study-level results: Ophthalmopathy could be told apart from stable hyperthyroidism with a 13 V-J model. Most thyroid clonotypes that were expanded above 0.001 also turned up in blood.

The table lists this clonotype with a count of one. Its antigen is not identified. TCR beta CDR3 regions were amplified from RNA. HTBI primers were employed in a first-round RT-PCR of the TCR CDR3. TCRdb re-called the multiplex PCR reads with MiXCR, one entry per CDR3 protein. The table shows 600,000 to 650,000 distinct CDR3 sequences, with under 20% occurring only once. Clinical symptoms, serum thyroxine, TRAb, thyroid ultrasound and orbital computed tomography established diagnosis. Material: blood. This chain links TRBV9 with TRBJ2-5; D is perhaps TRBD2 (5 bases). This receptor was taken from a woman in her thirties with Graves' hyperthyroidism. The CDR3 DNA is TGTGCCAGCAGCCTCCGCACGGGGATCGGGGAGACCCAGTACTTC. Amino acid sequence: CASSLRTGIGETQYF.